Presented here are 21 T cell receptor beta chains from one specimen sequenced in a study of lymphopenia after photon versus proton radiotherapy. The data were produced by immunoSEQ multiplex PCR, yet TCRdb's version contains in-frame clones alone and is incomplete. The sample yields 20,000 to 30,000 clones, over 65% seen once. The specimen was peripheral blood, collected from a patient treated with photon-based radiotherapy. The receptors were gathered from a man aged 35-49 years with gastric cancer.

The J gene is TRBJ2-3, the V gene TRBV29-1; 7 bases match TRBD2. The CDR3 spans 14 residues. Germline lookup yields CDR1 SQVTM and CDR2 ANQGSEA. Losses at the gene ends were 7 bases for V and 4 bases for J; bases not matched to a gene: 11. The CDR3: CSAAPQGGADTQYF. CDR3 DNA sequence: TGCAGCGCTGCGCCGCAGGGAGGGGCAGATACGCAGTATTTT.

This rearrangement joins TRBV14 to TRBJ1-1; D is uncertain. The germline gives CDR1 SGHDN, CDR2 FVKESK. Trimming shortened V by 4 bases and J by 4 bases, and 10 bases separated the two germline ends. The CDR3 has 13 amino acids. CDR3 sequence: CASSLRYVTEAFF. CDR3 coding DNA: TGTGCCAGCAGCCTCCGATATGTCACTGAAGCTTTCTTT.

This sequence joins TRBV2 and TRBJ2-7; 9 nucleotides align to TRBD1. V gave up 7 bases and J gave up 2 bases; unmatched junction bases: 9. Per germline, CDR1 SNHLY and CDR2 FYNNEI. The CDR3 extends over 15 amino acids. For the CDR3, the DNA is TGTGCCAGCAACCTGGACAGGGGTAATGCCTACGAGCAGTACTTC. This encodes CASNLDRGNAYEQYF.

V usage is TRBV4-2 and J usage is TRBJ1-1, with D unclear. Trimming left V 5 bases short and J 1 base short, with 8 bases between. Per the germline V gene, CDR1 is LGHNA and CDR2 is YNFKEQ. The CDR3 sequence is 13 residues long. CDR3 DNA sequence: TGTGCCAGCAGCGACTTCAAGAACACTGAAGCTTTCTTT. Its protein is CASSDFKNTEAFF.

The chain combines TRBV4-1 with TRBJ1-5, with D uncertain. V lost 9 bases and J lost 3, with 18 bases in between. The germline CDR1 and CDR2 sequences are MGHRA and YSYEKL. The CDR3 is 15 residues long. The CDR3 coding sequence is TGCGCCAGTATGCCGACGGTGATCGACAATCAGCCCCAGCATTTT. Translated: CASMPTVIDNQPQHF.

The V call is TRBV10-2, the J call TRBJ1-3, with D tentatively TRBD1 (5 bases). CDR1 is WSHSY, CDR2 SAAADI, per germline. The CDR3 loop spans 14 amino acids. V lost 0 bases, J lost 3 bases, and 6 bases lay in between. CDR3 residues: CASSESDSGNTIYF. The DNA for the CDR3 is TGCGCCAGCAGTGAGTCAGACAGTGGAAACACCATATATTTT.

Here the CDR3 DNA reads TGTGCCAGCAGCGTCCCCCGCAAGGGGCGGAGCAATCAGCCCCAGCATTTT. Its protein is CASSVPRKGRSNQPQHF. This chain joins TRBV9 and TRBJ1-5; possibly TRBD1 for D (5 bases). Germline values: CDR1 SGDLS, CDR2 YYNGEE. V was cut by 2 bases and J by 1 base, with 16 bases left in between. This CDR3 comprises 17 residues.

Only one count was recorded for this clone. V usage is TRBV9 and J usage is TRBJ1-1; D is uncertain. Germline CDR1 is SGDLS and CDR2 is YYNGEE. The CDR3 runs to 14 residues. The ends were cut back, 1 base at V and 5 bases at J, with 12 bases in the middle. CDR3 amino acids: CASSVMSEGTEAFF. The CDR3 bases are TGTGCCAGCAGCGTAATGTCGGAGGGAACTGAAGCTTTCTTT.

The CDR3 loop reads CASSPMDQLSYEQYF. Here the CDR3 DNA reads TGTGCCAGCTCACCGATGGACCAACTCTCCTACGAGCAGTACTTC. The V gene is TRBV18, the J gene TRBJ2-7; D remains ambiguous. This CDR3 has 15 amino acids. Looked up from germline, CDR1 is KGHSH and CDR2 is LQKENI. Trimming pared 3 bases from V and 0 bases from J, leaving 12 bases between.

The chain joins TRBV7-6 to TRBJ1-2, with D possibly matching TRBD1 (6 bases). V was trimmed by 0 bases and J by 6 bases, leaving 14 bases between them. CDR1 and CDR2 (germline): SGHVS, FNYEAQ. CDR3 length equals 15 residues. The CDR3 DNA reads TGTGCCAGCAGCTTAGCCGGGACACCAATTCATGGCTACACCTTC. It translates to CASSLAGTPIHGYTF. Looking up the rest from reference TRBV7-6 and TRBJ1-2 gives the full variable domain: GAGVSQSPRYKVTKRGQDVALRCDPISGHVSLYWYRQALGQGPEFLTYFNYEAQQDKSGLPNDRFSAERPEGSISTLTIQRTEQRDSAMYRCASSLAGTPIHGYTFGSGTRLTVV.

The CDR3 reads CASSEALTGEETQYF. The CDR3 DNA is TGTGCCAGCAGTGAAGCCCTGACAGGAGAAGAGACCCAGTACTTC. The chain joins TRBV2 to TRBJ2-5; TRBD1 might be the D (6 bases). The length of the CDR3 is 15 residues. V lost 0 bases and J 3 bases, leaving 11 bases between the germline ends. Per the germline V gene, CDR1 is SNHLY and CDR2 is FYNNEI.

The rearrangement joins TRBV7-9 to TRBJ2-7, with a weak D call TRBD1 (5 bases). Germline V CDR1 and CDR2: SEHNR, FQNEAQ (reference sequence). V shed 5 bases and J shed 0 bases, with 14 bases lying between them. The CDR3 extends over 15 amino acids. In DNA, the CDR3 is TGTGCCAGCAGCGTCTCCGCAGACAGCTCCTACGAGCAGTACTTC. Its protein product is CASSVSADSSYEQYF.

J is TRBJ2-7 and V is TRBV30; 12 bases match TRBD2. CDR1 is GTSNPN and CDR2 is SVGIG in the germline V gene (reference sequence). This CDR3 is built from 14 residues. V gave up 3 bases and J gave up 2 bases; unmatched junction bases: 2. The CDR3 reads CAWSGLAGTYEQYF. For the CDR3, the DNA is TGTGCCTGGAGCGGACTAGCGGGAACCTACGAGCAGTACTTC.

The gene calls are TRBV7-3 and TRBJ1-6, with unresolved D. The CDR3 contains 13 residues. The germline V and J ends were trimmed by 2 bases and 8 bases, with 7 bases remaining between them. CDR1 and CDR2 from the germline V gene are SGHTA and FQGTGA. CDR3 sequence (DNA): TGTGCCAGCAGCTTAGACGGAGATTCACCCCTCCACTTT. This encodes CASSLDGDSPLHF.

This clone appeared once. V usage is TRBV5-1 and J usage is TRBJ1-1; unclear D gene. CDR3 length: 14 residues. The ends were cut back, 0 bases at V and 1 base at J, with 7 bases in the middle. Per the germline V gene, CDR1 is SGHRS and CDR2 is YFSETQ. CDR3 amino acids: CASSLAPPNTEAFF. The DNA of the CDR3 is TGCGCCAGCAGCTTGGCTCCACCGAACACTGAAGCTTTCTTT.

This clone was found once. This rearrangement joins TRBV18 to TRBJ2-1; the D call may be TRBD1 or TRBD2 (6 bases each). Germline V gives CDR1 KGHSH, CDR2 LQKENI. The CDR3 contains 14 residues. Trimming removed 2 bases from V and 6 bases from J, with 11 bases in between. The chain's CDR3 is CASSPLGGRNEQFF. The CDR3 nucleotides are TGTGCCAGCTCACCATTGGGGGGCCGCAATGAGCAGTTCTTC.

In the case of this clone: No conserved phenylalanine or tryptophan ends this CDR3, so it is likely a read error. The CDR3 region has the DNA TGTGCCAGCAGTCCATCACCAACAGGGAACACTGAAGCTTTCCTT. Translated, it gives CASSPSPTGNTEAFL. This rearrangement joins TRBV7-2 to TRBJ1-1, with a weak D call TRBD1 (5 bases). The V end was cut by 6 bases, the J end by 1 base, with 15 bases between. The CDR3 runs to 15 residues. CDR1 is SGHTA, CDR2 FQGNSA, per germline.

The chain has TRBV27 and TRBJ2-6; no reliable D call. V was clipped by 4 bases and J by 0 bases, with 19 bases between them. The CDR3 spans 19 residues. Germline V lookup: CDR1 MNHEY, CDR2 SMNVEV (reference sequence). For the CDR3, the DNA is TGTGCCAGCAGTTCCTTTATGCCGACTGAGAGCTCTGGGGCCAACGTCCTGACTTTC. Protein sequence: CASSSFMPTESSGANVLTF.

The rearrangement links TRBV25-1 to TRBJ1-1; 7 bases are a match to TRBD1. Looked up from germline, CDR1 is MGHDK and CDR2 is SYGVNS. The V gene end was trimmed by 6 bases and the J gene end by 0 bases; junction bases not matched to a gene: 13. CDR3 length: 17 residues. The CDR3 DNA sequence: TGTGCCAGCAGAGTGGGGACGGGACAGCGACTGAACACTGAAGCTTTCTTT. It yields the protein CASRVGTGQRLNTEAFF. The whole variable domain, remainder taken from reference TRBV25-1 and TRBJ1-1, is EADIYQTPRYLVIGTGKKITLECSQTMGHDKMYWYQQDPGMELHLIHYSYGVNSTEKGDLSSESTVSRIRTEHFPLTLESARPSHTSQYLCASRVGTGQRLNTEAFFGQGTRLTVV.

The rearrangement joins TRBV5-5 to TRBJ1-5, with D hard to call. The V end lost 0 bases, the J end lost 2 bases, and 9 bases lay between the germline ends. In germline, CDR1 is SGHKS, CDR2 YYEKEE (reference sequence). The CDR3 length is 15 residues. The CDR3 region has the DNA TGTGCCAGCAGCTTGGCGGGATATGGCAATCAGCCCCAGCATTTT. Amino acid sequence: CASSLAGYGNQPQHF.

CDR3 DNA sequence: TGCGCCAGCAGCCCCTCAGGGGGAGGGTACGAGCAGTACTTC. Translation: CASSPSGGGYEQYF. The chain uses TRBV4-3 and TRBJ2-7, with D perhaps assigned TRBD1 or TRBD2 (7 bases each). This CDR3 contains 14 residues. Germline V gene data show CDR1 as LGHNA and CDR2 as YSLEER. Trimming removed 4 bases from V and 4 bases from J, with 14 bases in between.